The 13 T cell receptor beta chains reported below all come from one sample, sequenced in a study of siplizumab effects on memory and regulatory T cells. Measured with immunoSEQ multiplex PCR; TCRdb has only the in-frame clones, and not every one. The sample includes under 100,000 clones, just under 95% of them seen just once. The specimen sequenced was non-Treg CD4+ T cells sorted from blood. These receptors came from a human donor in good health.

This clone was seen just once. The chain is built from TRBV5-1 and TRBJ1-4, with D unresolved. The CDR3 spans 17 residues. V lost 3 bases and J lost 5, with 20 bases in between. The V gene's germline CDR1 is SGHRS and CDR2 YFSETQ. The CDR3 coding sequence is TGCGCCAGCAGCTCGGGAATTCTAAGGCCTGGCAATGAAAAACTGTTTTTT. This codes for CASSSGILRPGNEKLFF.

The gene calls are TRBV9 and TRBJ2-1, with TRBD2 matching 7 bases. Trimming cost V 0 bases and J 5 bases; bases outside gene matches: 14. The germline V gene has CDR1 SGDLS and CDR2 YYNGEE. The CDR3 sequence is 18 residues long. CDR3 loop: CASSVGRRLADRDNEQFF. CDR3 in DNA: TGTGCCAGCAGCGTAGGCCGTCGGCTAGCGGATAGGGACAATGAGCAGTTCTTC.

This rearrangement joins TRBV5-1 to TRBJ2-1; possibly TRBD1 or TRBD2 for D (5 bases each). With 5 bases removed from V and 1 base from J, the gap between germline ends came to 16 bases. This CDR3 is 16 amino acids long. Germline V gene data show CDR1 as SGHRS and CDR2 as YFSETQ. The CDR3, as DNA: TGCGCCAGCAGAACAGGAGGACTCGTTTCCTACAATGAGCAGTTCTTC. Its protein product is CASRTGGLVSYNEQFF. Full variable domain (rest looked up from reference TRBV5-1 and TRBJ2-1): KAGVTQTPRYLIKTRGQQVTLSCSPISGHRSVSWYQQTPGQGLQFLFEYFSETQRNKGNFPGRFSGRQFSNSRSEMNVSTLELGDSALYLCASRTGGLVSYNEQFFGPGTRLTVL.

This chain uses TRBV7-3 with TRBJ2-1; 11 bases match TRBD2. The CDR3 is 15 residues long. Germline CDR1 and CDR2: SGHTA and FQGTGA. Unmatched junction bases numbered 5, after V lost 5 bases and J lost 5 bases. As DNA, the CDR3 is TGTGCCAGCAGCCCGACGGGACTAGCGGACAATGAGCAGTTCTTC. Translation gives CASSPTGLADNEQFF.

This sequence joins TRBV19 and TRBJ2-3; the D is unclear. With 6 bases removed from V and 8 bases from J, the gap between germline ends came to 12 bases. From germline, CDR1 is LNHDA and CDR2 SQIVND (reference sequence). CDR3 length: 12 amino acids. The CDR3 nucleotides are TGTGCCAGTAGCCCGACATGGGGTACGCAGTATTTT. This translates into CASSPTWGTQYF.

The chain combines TRBV11-2 with TRBJ2-7; 12 bases match TRBD2. After removal of 4 bases from V and 1 base from J, the junction contained 5 bases not matched to a gene. The CDR3 has 16 residues. Germline V gives CDR1 SGHAT, CDR2 FQNNGV. CDR3 sequence reads: CASSSSGTSGSYEQYF. In DNA, the CDR3 is TGTGCCAGCAGCTCAAGCGGGACTAGCGGGTCCTACGAGCAGTACTTC.

The chain uses TRBV19 and TRBJ2-1; D is perhaps TRBD1 (5 bases). Trimming left V 2 bases short and J 1 base short, with 15 bases between. This CDR3 is built from 17 residues. The germline gives CDR1 LNHDA, CDR2 SQIVND (reference sequence). CDR3 residues: CASSIFGQGRSYNEQFF. The CDR3 DNA reads as TGTGCCAGTAGTATATTTGGTCAGGGCCGGTCCTACAATGAGCAGTTCTTC.

The gene calls are TRBV5-1 and TRBJ2-7; D is unresolved. V lost 0 bases to trimming and J lost 0 bases, with 7 bases between them. Germline V gene sequence: CDR1 SGHRS, CDR2 YFSETQ. There are 14 residues in the CDR3. CDR3: CASSLAVISYEQYF. CDR3 bases: TGCGCCAGCAGCTTGGCCGTCATCTCCTACGAGCAGTACTTC.

This clone was seen more than once but under ten times. This rearrangement joins TRBV7-2 to TRBJ1-3; TRBD1 might be the D (6 bases). The germline V gene encodes CDR1 SGHTA and CDR2 FQGNSA. Deletions cut 7 bases from V and 0 bases from J, with 13 bases between. This CDR3 has 15 amino acids. The CDR3 coding sequence is TGTGCCAGCACCAACAGGGAAGTCTCTGGAAACACCATATATTTT. This gives the protein CASTNREVSGNTIYF.

The gene calls are TRBV19 and TRBJ2-2; 11 bases align to TRBD1. The CDR3 is made up of 16 amino acids. Trimming took 5 bases from V and 7 from J; bases not matched to a gene: 9. Germline V gene lookup returns CDR1 LNHDA and CDR2 SQIVND (reference sequence). DNA of the CDR3: TGTGCCAGTAGTTCCGGGACAGGGGGAAGGGTCGGGGAGCTGTTTTTT. Translating it yields CASSSGTGGRVGELFF.

The chain is built from TRBV28 and TRBJ1-4, with 7 bases matching TRBD1. The V segment lost 6 bases and the J segment 0 bases; nucleotides outside the gene matches: 16. CDR1 is MDHEN, CDR2 SYDVKM, per germline. The CDR3 has 19 amino acids. DNA for the CDR3: TGTGCCAGCAGCACCTTTTCGAGGGACAGAAAGTCAACTAATGAAAAACTGTTTTTT. Its protein is CASSTFSRDRKSTNEKLFF.

The chain uses TRBV7-9 and TRBJ1-2, with TRBD1 matching over 7 bases. The CDR3 loop spans 15 amino acids. With V trimmed by 5 bases and J by 8 bases, 14 bases remained unmatched. Germline V CDR1 and CDR2: SEHNR, FQNEAQ (reference sequence). The CDR3 DNA reads as TGTGCCAGCAGCCCACAGACAGGGCCCTGGGACGGCTACACCTTC. Residues: CASSPQTGPWDGYTF.

The chain combines TRBV5-4 with TRBJ2-2, with D perhaps matching TRBD1 (5 bases). The V end lost 4 bases, the J end lost 0 bases, and 13 bases lay between the germline ends. CDR1 SGHNT and CDR2 YYREEE come from the germline V gene (reference sequence). The CDR3 runs 16 residues. The CDR3 region has the DNA TGTGCCAGCAGCGCAAAACAGGTTGCGAACACCGGGGAGCTGTTTTTT. This encodes CASSAKQVANTGELFF. Variable domain in full (rest from reference TRBV5-4 and TRBJ2-2): ETGVTQSPTHLIKTRGQQVTLRCSSQSGHNTVSWYQQALGQGPQFIFQYYREEENGRGNFPPRFSGLQFPNYSSELNVNALELDDSALYLCASSAKQVANTGELFFGEGSRLTVL.